A selection of T cell receptor beta chains follows, all from one sample in a study of identical twins' blood T cells. Using its own MiXCR run on the 5' RACE reads, TCRdb lists one record per CDR3 protein. The sample has about 370,000 distinct CDR3 sequences, over 25% seen once. The sequenced sample was PBMCs. The receptors here all came from a woman aged 18 to 55 in good health. Both conserved end residues are part of each CDR3. D genes are given only for firm matches. Clone sizes are given selectively: once, few, many, or a class where the clone is expanded.

>TRBJ1-1|TRBD1|15|TRBV18|-
CASSPPRDRITEAFF
TGTGCCAGCTCACCACCCCGGGACAGGATAACTGAAGCTTTCTTT
>TRBJ1-2|-|15|TRBV5-5|few
CASSSTVTHGYGYTF
TGTGCCAGCAGCTCCACAGTGACCCACGGATATGGCTACACCTTC
>TRBJ1-2|TRBD1|14|TRBV12-3/TRBV12-4|many
CASSPQQGIDGYTF
TGTGCCAGCAGCCCCCAACAGGGGATCGATGGCTACACCTTC
>TRBJ2-1|-|9|TRBV27|-
CASSSYGVF
TGTGCCAGCAGTTCCTACGGGGTCTTC
>TRBJ2-1|-|15|TRBV5-1|few
CASSFGIGAYNEQFF
TGCGCCAGCAGCTTCGGGATTGGTGCCTACAATGAGCAGTTCTTC
>TRBJ2-4|-|16|TRBV7-2|few
CASTWDWLSAKNIQYF
TGTGCCAGCACGTGGGATTGGCTTTCGGCCAAAAACATTCAGTACTTC
>TRBJ1-1|-|16|TRBV19|-
CASSVWGTLGDTEAFF
TGTGCCAGTAGTGTCTGGGGGACCCTGGGGGACACTGAAGCTTTCTTT
>TRBJ2-7|-|14|TRBV3-1|-
CASSQNSALREQYF
TGTGCCAGCAGCCAAAACAGCGCCCTGCGGGAGCAGTACTTC
>TRBJ2-1|TRBD2|15|TRBV4-3|few
CASSRVTSGRSEQFF
TGCGCCAGCAGCCGAGTTACTAGCGGGAGAAGTGAGCAGTTCTTC
>TRBJ2-7|-|15|TRBV28|-
CASSYPGPASYEQYF
TGTGCCAGCAGCTACCCGGGACCAGCATCCTACGAGCAGTACTTC
>TRBJ2-7|-|13|TRBV10-3|-
CAIRGTDFYEQYF
TGTGCCATCAGGGGGACGGATTTCTACGAGCAGTACTTC
>TRBJ2-3|-|12|TRBV6-4|-
CASSSGTNTQYF
TGTGCCAGCAGTTCAGGGACGAATACGCAGTATTTT
>TRBJ1-6|-|14|TRBV3-1|-
CASVQSSGRSPLHF
TGTGCCAGCGTACAAAGCAGCGGCCGATCACCCCTCCACTTT
>TRBJ2-3|TRBD2|15|TRBV2|few
CASNSGLAGVDTQYF
TGTGCCAGCAACTCCGGACTAGCGGGAGTAGATACGCAGTATTTT
>TRBJ2-2|-|13|TRBV20-1|once
CSALLTGTGGLFF
TGCAGTGCCCTTCTAACGGGGACCGGGGGGCTGTTTTTT
>TRBJ2-3|TRBD2|16|TRBV5-1|-
CASGERTSQSTDTQYF
TGCGCCAGCGGGGAAAGGACTAGCCAAAGCACAGATACGCAGTATTTT
>TRBJ1-6|-|19|TRBV11-2|few
CASSLDNRGGSSYNSPLHF
TGTGCCAGCAGCTTAGATAATCGTGGGGGGAGCTCCTATAATTCACCCCTCCACTTT
>TRBJ1-1|-|13|TRBV20-1|-
CSAVWGGRSEAFF
TGCAGTGCGGTCTGGGGGGGGAGGTCTGAAGCTTTCTTT
>TRBJ1-4|TRBD1|14|TRBV3-1|-
CASSPWDRVEKLFF
TGTGCCAGCAGCCCCTGGGACAGGGTCGAAAAACTGTTTTTT
>TRBJ2-3|-|13|TRBV20-1|-
CGAHRREEDTQYF
TGCGGTGCTCACCGACGCGAGGAAGATACGCAGTATTTT
>TRBJ1-2|TRBD1|15|TRBV6-5|many
CASSYGQGEYYGYTF
TGTGCCAGCAGTTACGGGCAGGGGGAATACTATGGCTACACCTTC
>TRBJ2-2|-|15|TRBV7-2|-
CASSLSVTNTGELFF
TGTGCCAGCAGCTTATCCGTGACGAACACCGGGGAGCTGTTTTTT
>TRBJ1-5|-|13|TRBV29-1|few
CSVGTSSNHPQHF
TGCAGCGTTGGGACATCAAGCAATCATCCCCAGCATTTT
>TRBJ2-1|-|13|TRBV11-2|few
CASSYQLGNEQFF
TGTGCCAGCAGCTACCAACTAGGCAATGAGCAGTTCTTC
>TRBJ1-2|-|15|TRBV5-1|few
CASSFAPGYPGGYTF
TGCGCCAGCAGCTTCGCCCCAGGGTACCCTGGGGGCTACACCTTC
>TRBJ2-5|TRBD1|16|TRBV11-2|-
CASSLEFSQGQETQYF
TGTGCCAGCAGCTTAGAGTTTTCACAGGGGCAAGAGACCCAGTACTTC
>TRBJ1-2|TRBD1|13|TRBV29-1|few
CSVTSGQGGGYTF
TGCAGCGTTACCTCGGGACAGGGCGGAGGCTACACCTTC
>TRBJ1-2|-|11|TRBV20-1|-
CSATRGNGYTF
TGCAGTGCCACTAGGGGTAACGGCTACACCTTC
>TRBJ1-4|-|15|TRBV5-6|-
CASSFFLTHGEKLFF
TGTGCCAGCAGCTTTTTCCTCACCCACGGGGAAAAACTGTTTTTT
>TRBJ2-3|-|14|TRBV29-1|few
CSVEGLFSTDTQYF
TGCAGCGTCGAGGGCCTGTTTAGCACAGATACGCAGTATTTT
>TRBJ2-3|-|15|TRBV5-1|many
CASRGNRHNGDTQYF
TGCGCCAGCAGAGGGAACCGTCACAACGGAGATACGCAGTATTTT
>TRBJ1-1|-|13|TRBV29-1|-
CSVEGGRATEAFF
TGCAGCGTTGAGGGAGGCAGGGCCACTGAAGCTTTCTTT
>TRBJ1-2|-|12|TRBV6-2/TRBV6-3|-
CASSSALRGYTF
TGTGCCAGCAGTAGCGCCCTCCGCGGCTACACCTTC
>TRBJ1-1|-|12|TRBV3-1|few
CASSQGGPEAFF
TGTGCCAGCAGCCAAGGGGGGCCTGAAGCTTTCTTT
>TRBJ2-3|-|14|TRBV2|few
CASSAPLTTDTQYF
TGTGCCAGCAGTGCTCCCCTAACAACAGATACGCAGTATTTT
>TRBJ1-1|-|13|TRBV7-8|-
CASSLASETEAFF
TGTGCCAGCAGCTTGGCCTCGGAGACTGAAGCTTTCTTT
>TRBJ1-4|TRBD1|17|TRBV5-1|-
CASSLDQGAATNEKLFF
TGCGCCAGCAGCTTGGATCAGGGGGCAGCAACTAATGAAAAACTGTTTTTT